This TCR beta chain was identified in a study of siplizumab effects on memory and regulatory T cells. Study results and limitations: Poor capture below about 10^-5 frequency left most alloreactive clones unmapped to unstimulated subsets.

For this clone: The target antigen is unknown.

The protocol was immunoSEQ multiplex PCR, while the TCRdb copy is restricted to in-frame clones and leaves out a portion. The table includes approximately 100,000 clones, around 94% detected once. In germline, CDR1 is SGHNT, CDR2 YYREEE (reference sequence). The V end lost 4 bases, the J end lost 3 bases, and 4 bases lay between the germline ends. The CDR3 has 11 amino acids. The clonotype originates from a human donor in good health. The rearrangement uses TRBV5-4 and TRBJ2-5; D gene ambiguous. The sample taken for sequencing was non-Treg CD4+ T cells sorted from blood. Here the CDR3 DNA reads TGTGCCAGCAGCATTAAAGAGACCCAGTACTTC. This encodes CASSIKETQYF.